The rows below give T cell receptor beta chains drawn from one sample of a study of T cell responses to AZD1222 COVID-19 vaccine. Generated by immunoSEQ multiplex PCR, the TCRdb table keeps only in-frame clones and is missing some. The repertoire holds approximately 84,000 clones, 83% seen once, with about 1.3% in the top ten. The source was peripheral blood, collected 28 days after the second AZD1222 dose. These receptors were obtained from an adult who received the AZD1222 COVID-19 vaccine. Each CDR3 is given with its conserved first and last residue. D genes are given only for firm matches. Clone size appears in some rows only: once, few, many, or a class for an expanded clone.

d_call j_call clone_size v_call cdr3_nt cdr3_aa
. TRBJ2-5 . TRBV14 TGTGCCAGCAGCCAAGTAGGAGGGCGCGGGACCCAGTACTTC CASSQVGGRGTQYF
TRBD1 TRBJ1-1 . TRBV28 TGTGCCACTCAAGGGACAGGGGGCGCGGGAGCTTTCTTT CATQGTGGAGAFF
. TRBJ2-3 . TRBV11-3 TGTGCCAGCAGCACTATGTCCACAGATACGCAGTATTTT CASSTMSTDTQYF
. TRBJ1-4 few TRBV20-1 TGCGCCGAGTGGGTTAATGAAAAACTGTTTTTT CAEWVNEKLFF
. TRBJ2-3 . TRBV15 TGTGCCACCAGCAGAGATTTTGTAACAGATACGCAGTATTTT CATSRDFVTDTQYF
TRBD1 TRBJ1-6 . TRBV19 TGTGCCAGTAGTATCGGGACAGTTAATTCACCCCTCCACTTT CASSIGTVNSPLHF
TRBD1 TRBJ2-5 . TRBV19 TGTGCCAGTAGCCCAACAGGGGCGAAAGAGACCCAGTACTTC CASSPTGAKETQYF
. TRBJ2-1 once TRBV5-1 TGCGCCAGCAGCTTGGAGGGCGGAGAATACAATGAGCAGTTCTTC CASSLEGGEYNEQFF
TRBD1 TRBJ1-2 . TRBV6-2/TRBV6-3 TGTGCCAGCAGTTTTACAGGGGGCTATTCTGGCTACACCTTC CASSFTGGYSGYTF
. TRBJ2-2 . TRBV5-1 TGCGCCAGCAGCTTGGAGCGCACCGGGGAGCTGTTTTTT CASSLERTGELFF
TRBD1 TRBJ2-2 . TRBV5-1 TGCGCCAGCAGCGGGACAACAGGGGTCAAAGGGGAGCTGTTTTTT CASSGTTGVKGELFF
TRBD1 TRBJ1-2 . TRBV29-1 TGCAGCCTGTGGGACAGAGGCTATGGCTACACCTTC CSLWDRGYGYTF
. TRBJ1-1 . TRBV7-9 TGTGCCAGCAGCCCCTACGTAACGGGGGGCGCGACTGAAGCTTTCTTT CASSPYVTGGATEAFF
. TRBJ2-1 . TRBV5-1 TGCGCCAGCAGCTTGGTGTGGGGCTCCTACAATGAGCAGTTCTTC CASSLVWGSYNEQFF
TRBD1 TRBJ1-1 . TRBV2 TGTGCCAGCAGTGCCAGGGGGCCTGGTGAAGCTTTCTTT CASSARGPGEAFF
TRBD1 TRBJ1-2 . TRBV3-1/TRBV3-2 TGTGCCAGCAGCTCTCAGACAGGGGCAAGTGGCTACACCTTC CASSSQTGASGYTF
TRBD2 TRBJ2-1 medium-sized TRBV19 TGTGCCAGTAGTATAGCCACCGGGACTAGCGGGAGTAATGAGCAGTTCTTC CASSIATGTSGSNEQFF
TRBD1 TRBJ2-4 . TRBV27 TGTGCCAGCAGGGGACAGGGGATGAACATTCAGTACTTC CASRGQGMNIQYF
. TRBJ1-3 . TRBV29-1 TGCAGCGTTGGTGGGGGGTTCGGAAACACCATATATTTT CSVGGGFGNTIYF
. TRBJ1-2 . TRBV28 TGTGCCAGCAGTTTACCGGACAGTGTGAACTATGGCTACACCTTC CASSLPDSVNYGYTF
. TRBJ1-2 once TRBV6-5 TGTGCCAGCAGTCCCACACCCGGGGGAAATGGCTACACCTTC CASSPTPGGNGYTF
TRBD1 TRBJ2-2 . TRBV30 TGTGCCTGGCGCCGGGACAGGGGGGGCACCGGGGAGCTGTTTTTT CAWRRDRGGTGELFF
. TRBJ2-7 . TRBV6-1 TGTGCCAGCAGTGAAATAATGTGGGCAGAGCGTGGAGGTTTAAACGAGCAGTACTTC CASSEIMWAERGGLNEQYF
. TRBJ2-5 . TRBV19 TGTGCCAGTAGTCGGAACCCGGGCGAGTGGGAAGAGACCCAGTACTTC CASSRNPGEWEETQYF
. TRBJ2-7 . TRBV4-1 TGCGCCAGCAGCCAAGATTCCGAGCAGTACTTC CASSQDSEQYF
. TRBJ2-3 . TRBV11-2 TGTGCCAGCAGCTCTAGCACAGATACGCAGTATTTT CASSSSTDTQYF
TRBD2 TRBJ2-7 few TRBV28 TGTGCCAGCGCGGCGGGAGGCTACGAGCAGTACTTC CASAAGGYEQYF
TRBD1 TRBJ1-2 . TRBV7-2 TGTGCCAGCAGTCCAGGACGACAGGGGGGCTACACCTTC CASSPGRQGGYTF
. TRBJ2-1 few TRBV7-9 TGTGCCAGCAGCAGCACTCCGGATGAGCAGTTCTTC CASSSTPDEQFF
TRBD2 TRBJ2-1 . TRBV28 TGTGCCAGCGGTGGGCTAGCGGCCTACAATGAGCAGTTCTTC CASGGLAAYNEQFF
TRBD1 TRBJ1-2 . TRBV28 TGTGCCAGCAGTTCACAGGGGGCGCCTAACTATGGCTACACCTTC CASSSQGAPNYGYTF
. TRBJ1-1 . TRBV28 TGTGCCAGCACACAGCCCTCGAACACTGAAGCTTTCTTT CASTQPSNTEAFF
TRBD1 TRBJ1-1 . TRBV7-9 TGTGCCAGCAGCGCTTTCGACAGGGGGCAGGGCACTGAAGCTTTCTTT CASSAFDRGQGTEAFF
. TRBJ2-5 . TRBV19 TGTGCCAGTAGTATTAGGGCAGACCAAGAGACCCAGTACTTC CASSIRADQETQYF
TRBD1 TRBJ2-7 . TRBV28 TGTGCCAGCAGTTCCGCGGCAGGGGGCTCCCACGAGCAGTACTTC CASSSAAGGSHEQYF
. TRBJ1-2 . TRBV28 TGTGCCAGCAGTTTATCGGGGGCTCGAGGCTACACCTTC CASSLSGARGYTF
. TRBJ2-6 . TRBV6-5 TGTGCCAGCAGTTACGGCCAGCACTCTGGGGCCAACGTCCTGACTTTC CASSYGQHSGANVLTF
. TRBJ1-6 . TRBV18 TGTGCCAGCTCACCCGAACAGAGCTCCTATAATTCACCCCTCCACTTT CASSPEQSSYNSPLHF
. TRBJ2-7 . TRBV5-1 TGCGCCAGCAGCCCGCTACAAGGGCGGGACTACGAGCAGTACTTC CASSPLQGRDYEQYF
TRBD1 TRBJ2-1 . TRBV28 TGTGCCAGCAGTTTATTGGACAGGGTAGGGAATGAGCAGTTCTTC CASSLLDRVGNEQFF
. TRBJ1-6 . TRBV10-3 TGTGCCATCAGTGAATCGGACGGCGGCTCACCCCTCCACTTT CAISESDGGSPLHF
TRBD2 TRBJ2-7 . TRBV14 TGTGCCAGCAGCCCCCGTTTTCGGGGGGTACAGCAGTACTTC CASSPRFRGVQQYF
TRBD2 TRBJ2-1 . TRBV5-4 TGTGCCAGCAGCCCCGGGACTAGCGGGTGGGATGAGCAGTTCTTC CASSPGTSGWDEQFF
. TRBJ1-4 . TRBV19 TGTGCCAGTAGTATAGATTATGGGAAACTGTTTTTT CASSIDYGKLFF
TRBD1 TRBJ1-1 few TRBV19 TGTGCCAGTAGTGCGGGGACAGGGACGGGCACTGAAGCTTTCTTT CASSAGTGTGTEAFF
. TRBJ1-5 . TRBV6-2/TRBV6-3 TGTGCCAGCAGTTACAGACATGACCTTAGCAATCAGCCCCAGCATTTT CASSYRHDLSNQPQHF
. TRBJ2-1 . TRBV19 TGTGCCAGTAGTATTCGGAGGGACAATGAGCAGTTCTTC CASSIRRDNEQFF
. TRBJ2-7 once TRBV19 TGTGCCAGTAGTACGTCCCGAGACACCACCTACGAGCAGTACTTC CASSTSRDTTYEQYF
. TRBJ2-5 . TRBV24-1 TGTGCCACCAGTGATTCCAGGGAGCTCAGCCAAGAGACCCAGTACTTC CATSDSRELSQETQYF
TRBD2 TRBJ2-1 . TRBV28 TGTGCCAGCAGTTTAGGTGGTAGCGGGCTCTACAATGAGCAGTTCTTC CASSLGGSGLYNEQFF
TRBD2 TRBJ2-3 medium-sized TRBV3-1/TRBV3-2 TGTGCCACGACTAGCGGGAACCGAGATACGCAGTATTTT CATTSGNRDTQYF
. TRBJ1-5 few TRBV11-2 TGTGCCAGCAGCTTAGATCCCAGGGGTGGATCAGCCCAGCATTTT CASSLDPRGGSAQHF
. TRBJ1-2 . TRBV4-2 TGTGCCAGCAGCCCCCTTTGGAGGGGGAATGGCTACACCTTC CASSPLWRGNGYTF
TRBD2 TRBJ2-3 once TRBV28 TGTGCCAGCAGAAGACTAGCCACAGATACGCAGTATTTT CASRRLATDTQYF
TRBD1 TRBJ2-7 once TRBV5-8 TGTGCCAGCAGCTTTTCCAGGGGGCTCTACGAGCAGTACTTC CASSFSRGLYEQYF
TRBD2 TRBJ2-1 . TRBV2 TGTGCCAGCAGACCCTATAGCGGGATAGATTCCTACAATGAGCAGTTCTTC CASRPYSGIDSYNEQFF
. TRBJ1-1 . TRBV5-6 TGTGCCAGCAGCCCGGGACCCAACACTGAAGCTTTCTTT CASSPGPNTEAFF